This passage covers 29 T cell receptor beta chains from one sample sequenced in a study of T cells in Graves' hyperthyroidism and ophthalmopathy (dated by TCRdb to the late 2010s). The method was multiplex PCR. The sequencer listed for this sample is Illumina HiSeq 2000. The TCR beta CDR3 regions were amplified from the RNA transcripts. A first-round RT-PCR of the TCR CDR3 used the HTBI primer set with the Qiagen OneStep RT-PCR kit. Using fastp at Q25 and MiXCR, TCRdb reprocessed the public reads and kept productive beta chains. Rows are combined by CDR3 protein, so each entry shows the most common genes and DNA. The table for this sample lists fewer than 350,000 distinct CDR3 sequences; roughly 18% of them were counted only once. Approximately 49% of the sample rests with the top ten. The sample was blood. The receptors here all came from a woman in her 50s with Graves' hyperthyroidism.

J is TRBJ2-3 and V is TRBV6-1; 10 nucleotides agree with TRBD2. The germline V gene has CDR1 MNHNS and CDR2 SASEGT. This CDR3 region has 17 residues. V was pared by 6 bases and J by 3 bases, with 12 bases of the junction left unmatched. The CDR3 spells CASRTPGLARRTDTQYF. In DNA, the CDR3 is TGTGCCAGCAGAACCCCGGGACTAGCGAGGAGAACAGATACGCAGTATTTT.

This clonotype was found a few times. The chain has TRBV6-4 and TRBJ2-6; D not certain. The CDR3 has 17 amino acids. V lost 0 bases and J 0 bases, leaving 9 bases between the germline ends. Germline loops: CDR1 MRHNA, CDR2 SNTAGT. CDR3 bases: TGTGCCAGCAGTGACTCGTTCAGTCGCTCTGGGGCCAACGTCCTGACTTTC. Residues: CASSDSFSRSGANVLTF.

The sample holds a few counts of this clonotype. The J gene is TRBJ2-7, the V gene TRBV12-3 or TRBV12-4; D remains unclear. V was cut by 1 base and J by 2 bases, with 6 bases left in between. CDR3 length: 13 amino acids. The CDR3 loop reads CASSLVGPYEQYF. Written as DNA, the CDR3 is TGTGCCAGCAGTTTAGTCGGCCCCTACGAGCAGTACTTC.

At least ten counts were recorded for this clonotype. The chain joins TRBV28 to TRBJ2-3; TRBD2 matches at 10 bases. The CDR3 totals 15 residues. The trim removed 7 bases at V and 4 bases at J, leaving 8 bases unmatched. Per germline, CDR1 MDHEN and CDR2 SYDVKM. The CDR3 region is CASIPLAGRSDTQYF. As DNA, the CDR3 is TGTGCCAGCATTCCACTAGCGGGACGGTCAGATACGCAGTATTTT. Full variable domain (remainder filled in from reference TRBV28 and TRBJ2-3): DVKVTQSSRYLVKRTGEKVFLECVQDMDHENMFWYRQDPGLGLRLIYFSYDVKMKEKGDIPEGYSVSREKKERFSLILESASTNQTSMYLCASIPLAGRSDTQYFGPGTRLTVL.

There are a few counts of this clonotype. The CDR3 nucleotides are TGTGCCAGCAGTGATTTGGGAGATTCACCCCTCCACTTT. It codes for CASSDLGDSPLHF. The rearrangement links TRBV7-3 to TRBJ1-6; no reliable D call. In germline, CDR1 is SGHTA, CDR2 FQGTGA. The CDR3 covers 13 residues. Trimming removed 6 bases from V and 8 bases from J, with 11 bases in between.

There are a few counts of this clonotype. V is TRBV5-1 and J is TRBJ2-1; unclear D gene. The V gene lost 4 bases and the J gene lost 3 bases, with 14 bases spanning the gap. This CDR3 is built from 15 residues. Germline CDR1 and CDR2: SGHRS and YFSETQ. The CDR3 loop is CASSPQHANYNEQFF. The CDR3 region has the DNA TGCGCCAGCAGCCCTCAGCACGCTAACTACAATGAGCAGTTCTTC.

This clonotype was recorded many times. V gene TRBV7-8 combines with J gene TRBJ2-5; TRBD2 might be the D (6 bases). Germline CDR1 is SGHVS and CDR2 is FQNEAQ. Trimming stripped 2 bases from V and 5 bases from J, with 18 bases between. The CDR3 runs to 16 residues. CDR3 nucleotide sequence: TGTGCCAGCAGCTTAAGTCTACTGGGGGGTCGGGAGACCCAGTACTTC. This sequence encodes CASSLSLLGGRETQYF.

Worth noting for this clonotype: A much larger clone differs by one base, so this may be a read error. The chain has TRBV2 and TRBJ2-5; 12 nucleotides agree with TRBD1. This CDR3 has 13 residues. Germline CDR1 and CDR2: SNHLY and FYNNEI. Trimming at V came to 6 bases and at J to 8 bases, leaving 4 bases not matched to a gene. The CDR3 sequence: CASRGQGADTQYF. The CDR3 DNA sequence: TGTGCCAGCAGGGGACAGGGGGCTGATACCCAGTACTTC.

This clonotype was seen only a few times. The chain combines TRBV20-1 with TRBJ2-2; D is uncertain. CDR1 is DFQATT, CDR2 SNEGSKA, per germline (reference sequence). This CDR3 is built from 14 residues. V lost 6 bases and J 4 bases, leaving 15 bases between the germline ends. CDR3 DNA sequence: TGCAGTGCGACCCCTGGCGGACCCACCGGGGAGCTGTTTTTT. Translating gives CSATPGGPTGELFF.

This clonotype has ten or more counts. The chain has TRBV7-2 and TRBJ2-7, with 11 bases aligning to TRBD2. The junction had 9 bases not matched to a gene; V was cut back by 1 base and J by 7 bases. Germline V gives CDR1 SGHTA, CDR2 FQGNSA. CDR3 length: 16 residues. The CDR3 bases are TGTGCCAGCAGCTTAGATCAAGCTAGCGGGAGGATTGAGCAGTACTTC. Its translation is CASSLDQASGRIEQYF. The variable domain in full, with the rest retrieved from reference TRBV7-2 and TRBJ2-7, is GAGVSQSPSNKVTEKGKDVELRCDPISGHTALYWYRQSLGQGLEFLIYFQGNSAPDKSGLPSDRFSAERTGGSVSTLTIQRTQQEDSAVYLCASSLDQASGRIEQYFGPGTRLTVT.

V is TRBV9 and J is TRBJ1-5; a weak D match, TRBD1 (6 bases). Germline lookup yields CDR1 SGDLS and CDR2 YYNGEE. The CDR3 length is 13 residues. Trimming left V 3 bases short and J 4 bases short, with 8 bases between. The CDR3 loop is CASSGGQNQPQHF. CDR3 bases: TGTGCCAGCAGCGGCGGACAGAATCAGCCCCAGCATTTT.

J is TRBJ1-2 and V is TRBV4-1; a weak D match, TRBD1 (6 bases). This CDR3 is built from 13 residues. V lost 6 bases, J lost 1 base, and 9 bases lay in between. Germline CDR1 and CDR2: MGHRA and YSYEKL. DNA of the CDR3: TGCGCCAGCAGATTGGACAGTAACTATGGCTACACCTTC. Translation gives CASRLDSNYGYTF.

This clonotype was seen repeatedly, ten times or more. This chain joins TRBV2 and TRBJ2-5; tentatively, D is TRBD2 (5 bases). With 5 bases removed from V and 2 bases from J, the gap between germline ends came to 15 bases. CDR3 length: 15 amino acids. CDR1 SNHLY and CDR2 FYNNEI come from the germline V gene. Here the CDR3 DNA reads TGTGCCAGCAGTTTCACAGCGGCCCAACAAGAGACCCAGTACTTC. Translated: CASSFTAAQQETQYF.

This clonotype was recorded a few times. The chain carries TRBV30 and TRBJ2-1; no reliable D call. This CDR3 is 12 amino acids long. V lost 0 bases, J lost 4 bases, and 4 bases lay in between. The germline V gene encodes CDR1 GTSNPN and CDR2 SVGIG (reference sequence). The CDR3 coding sequence is TGTGCCTGGAGTGTACAGTACAATGAGCAGTTCTTC. Amino acids: CAWSVQYNEQFF.

At least ten counts were recorded for this clonotype. The chain combines TRBV2 with TRBJ2-7; TRBD2 is a possible D gene (5 bases). V gave up 10 bases and J gave up 2 bases, with 27 bases separating them. In germline, CDR1 is SNHLY, CDR2 FYNNEI. The CDR3 contains 17 residues. In DNA form, the CDR3 reads TGTGCCATAACCACCGAAGGAGACAAGCGGAGCCCCTACGAGCAGTACTTC. Translation: CAITTEGDKRSPYEQYF.

This clonotype was observed many times. The gene calls are TRBV28 and TRBJ2-5; 8 positions match TRBD1. V shed 4 bases, J shed 4 bases, and the junction held 8 bases outside the gene matches. Germline CDR1 reads MDHEN; CDR2 reads SYDVKM. CDR3 length equals 15 residues. CDR3 amino acids: CASSSPRQGAETQYF. As DNA, the CDR3 is TGTGCCAGCAGTTCCCCCCGGCAGGGGGCAGAGACCCAGTACTTC.

This chain links TRBV6-1 with TRBJ2-1, with 7 bases aligning to TRBD2. CDR1 is MNHNS, CDR2 SASEGT, per germline. V shed 5 bases and J 0 bases; nucleotides not matched to a gene: 10. The CDR3 runs to 17 residues. In DNA form, the CDR3 reads TGTGCCAGCAGTCCCACCATAGCGGGTTACTCCTACAATGAGCAGTTCTTC. It specifies CASSPTIAGYSYNEQFF.

The chain joins TRBV30 to TRBJ2-1, with D unresolved. This CDR3 is built from 12 residues. V was pared by 4 bases and J by 11 bases, with 15 bases between. Germline V gene sequence: CDR1 GTSNPN, CDR2 SVGIG (reference sequence). The CDR3 DNA is TGTGCCTGGACCCTAGGTCCAGGAAAGCAGTTCTTC. It codes for CAWTLGPGKQFF.

This clonotype was counted a few times. The chain employs TRBV27 and TRBJ2-7; D perhaps matches TRBD2 (6 bases). This CDR3 is built from 14 residues. The germline gives CDR1 MNHEY, CDR2 SMNVEV (reference sequence). V gave up 8 bases and J gave up 9 bases, with 23 bases separating them. This CDR3 reads CASRRPGSMGPQYF. Here the CDR3 DNA reads TGTGCCAGCCGGAGACCCGGGAGTATGGGTCCGCAGTACTTC.

A note on this clonotype: One junction end does not reproduce the germline sequence, and a read error may be involved. This rearrangement joins TRBV27 to TRBJ2-1; D remains unclear. The CDR3 totals 10 residues. Germline V gene data show CDR1 as MNHEY and CDR2 as SMNVEV (reference sequence). The CDR3 nucleotides are TGTGCCAGCGGAGACAATGAGCAGTCCTTC. This codes for CASGDNEQSF.

This clonotype has at least ten counts. The chain recombines TRBV28 with TRBJ1-5, with D tentatively TRBD1 (5 bases). CDR1 and CDR2 from the germline V gene are MDHEN and SYDVKM. The CDR3 loop spans 15 amino acids. V gave up 6 bases and J gave up 2 bases, with 14 bases separating them. The CDR3 DNA follows: TGTGCCAGCAGCCAAGGTCCGGGACGCAATCAGCCCCAGCATTTT. Translated: CASSQGPGRNQPQHF.

This clonotype was observed a few times. This sequence joins TRBV29-1 and TRBJ1-5, with a weak D call TRBD1 (5 bases). Germline assignment: CDR1 SQVTM and CDR2 ANQGSEA. The CDR3 extends over 15 amino acids. Deletions cut 4 bases from V and 6 bases from J, with 19 bases between. CDR3 bases: TGCAGCGTTGCAGTGGACACATCGCTTGGTCAGCCCCAGCATTTT. This gives the protein CSVAVDTSLGQPQHF.

This clonotype has a single count. A junction end diverges from the germline sequence, so it may reflect a read error. The genes are TRBV5-1 and TRBJ1-2; 9 bases match TRBD1. CDR3 size: 16 residues. Germline V gives CDR1 SGHRS, CDR2 YFSETQ. CDR3 sequence: CASSGPQGAGGYGYTF. CDR3 DNA sequence: TGTGCCAGCAGCGGCCCACAGGGGGCAGGAGGCTATGGCTACACCTTC.

This clonotype showed up many times. The chain carries TRBV2 and TRBJ2-3; D unresolved. CDR3 size: 13 residues. Germline V gene sequence: CDR1 SNHLY, CDR2 FYNNEI. V was trimmed by 3 bases and J by 9 bases, leaving 13 bases between them. CDR3 DNA: TGTGCCAGCAGTGACACGGACCAGACGACGCAGTATTTT. Protein product: CASSDTDQTTQYF.

This clonotype was detected a few times. CDR3 nucleotides: TGTGCCAGCAGTTGGAGGGTCGGAGATCAGCCCCAGCATTTT. As protein: CASSWRVGDQPQHF. The chain uses TRBV27 and TRBJ1-5, with D unresolved. V was clipped by 4 bases and J by 5 bases, with 12 bases between them. Germline CDR1 reads MNHEY; CDR2 reads SMNVEV (reference sequence). This CDR3 spans 14 amino acids.

This clonotype came up a few times. The chain has TRBV27 and TRBJ2-7, with TRBD1 as a possible D gene (5 bases). This CDR3 has 13 residues. Germline CDR1 MNHEY, CDR2 SMNVEV (reference sequence). Trimming pared 0 bases from V and 6 bases from J, leaving 9 bases between. The CDR3 DNA sequence: TGTGCCAGCAGTTTATCGGCAGGGTTCGAGCAGTACGTC. It translates to CASSLSAGFEQYV.

In this sample, this clonotype turned up a few times. The chain couples TRBV6-1 to TRBJ2-2; no clear D gene. The CDR3 runs to 16 residues. CDR1 and CDR2 from the germline V gene are MNHNS and SASEGT. Trimming shortened V by 7 bases and J by 0 bases, and 15 bases separated the two germline ends. The CDR3 nucleotides are TGTGCCAGCATGGCTTGGGCGGTCTCGAACACCGGGGAGCTGTTTTTT. As protein: CASMAWAVSNTGELFF.

This clonotype was seen ten or more times. This chain uses TRBV11-2 with TRBJ1-2, with D uncertain. Per the germline V gene, CDR1 is SGHAT and CDR2 is FQNNGV. V was clipped by 5 bases and J by 3 bases, with 16 bases between them. The CDR3 extends over 15 amino acids. In nucleotides, the CDR3 is TGTGCCAGCAGCCTCGGTTGGGGATCCGACTATGGCTACACCTTC. It encodes CASSLGWGSDYGYTF.

This clonotype was recorded at least ten times. CDR3 sequence (DNA): TGTGCCAGCTCACCACAATTTCCGGCCGCGGAGCTGTTTTTT. Amino acid sequence: CASSPQFPAAELFF. V is TRBV18 and J is TRBJ2-2, with D unclear. The CDR3 runs to 14 residues. CDR1 and CDR2 from the germline V gene are KGHSH and LQKENI. Trimming took off 1 base at V and 10 bases at J, with 13 bases between the two ends.